This TCR beta chain was sequenced during a study of blood T cell repertoires in COVID-19. The overall study: Spain, Italy and the United States supplied samples that represented acute and convalescent COVID-19. In each case, the material was cDNA or gDNA derived from T cells, B-cell-depleted T cells, or PBMCs.

Trimming pared 3 bases from V and 5 bases from J, leaving 13 bases between. Germline V gene sequence: CDR1 ENHRY, CDR2 SYGVKD. This CDR3 has 14 amino acids. The repertoire was sequenced with immunoSEQ multiplex PCR; TCRdb's copy has only in-frame clones and lacks some. The repertoire has some 150,000 clones, around 83% of them found once; the top ten carry approximately 2.9%. This TCR was recovered from an elderly woman with acute or convalescent COVID-19. The sequenced sample was peripheral blood. The chain has TRBV10-3 and TRBJ2-5; tentatively, D is TRBD2 (5 bases). This CDR3 is CAISESASRETQYF. Written as DNA, the CDR3 is TGTGCCATCAGTGAAAGCGCTAGCAGGGAGACCCAGTACTTC.